This TCR beta chain was sequenced during a study of blood T cell repertoires in COVID-19. At the level of the study: PBMCs, B-cell-depleted T cells, or T cells were the source of the cDNA or gDNA that made up the material.

V lost 4 bases and J 8 bases, leaving 15 bases between the germline ends. The germline CDR1 and CDR2 sequences are SGDLS and YYNGEE. The CDR3 totals 13 residues. TCRdb keeps only in-frame clones here, not all; method: immunoSEQ multiplex PCR. The sample shows around 140,000 clones, around 89% of them seen only once. Specimen: peripheral blood. The chain has TRBV9 and TRBJ1-2; D may be TRBD1 (5 bases). The clonotype was recovered from a man in his 60s with active or convalescent COVID-19. The CDR3 protein is CASSQNQGIGYTF. The CDR3 DNA is TGTGCCAGCAGCCAAAATCAGGGTATAGGCTACACCTTC. Full variable domain (outside the CDR3, taken from reference TRBV9 and TRBJ1-2): DSGVTQTPKHLITATGQRVTLRCSPRSGDLSVYWYQQSLDQGLQFLIQYYNGEERAKGNILERFSAQQFPDLHSELNLSSLELGDSALYFCASSQNQGIGYTFGSGTRLTVV.